This TCR beta chain was documented in a study of T-cell reconstitution after alpha-beta-depleted transplantation in children (TCRdb year 2016). Concerning the study at large: Using TCR repertoire profiling, the study quantitatively followed how T-cell immune reconstitution unfolded in children after TCRalphabeta/CD19-depleted allogeneic hematopoietic cell transplantation.

What the study reported, not specific to this receptor: In some patients, high TCRbeta diversity at day 60 was attributed to recipient T cells and intrathymic progenitors that had survived conditioning. Over subsequent months, a decline in hyperexpanded clone frequencies was noted, and after one year, T-cell counts and TCRbeta diversity were mostly ascribed to newly produced T cells. The apparently early recovery of alphabetaT-cell counts about two months after transplant reportedly depended on only several hundred rapidly expanded clones that came from non-depleted graft cells.

Libraries were made using PCR. Sequenced using an Illumina HiSeq 2500. To normalize quantification of the TCRbeta repertoire, the TCR libraries were built with molecular barcoding that relied on unique molecular identifiers. TCRdb applied fastp at Q25 and MiXCR to the public reads, then kept only in-frame beta chains. A single entry per CDR3 protein holds the most common genes and DNA from its merged rows. The sample includes under 750,000 distinct CDR3 sequences, with under 25% observed a single time. The ten largest make up roughly 14% of the sample. What the treatment or condition label conveys for this sample: allogeneic hematopoietic cell transplantation with graft depleted of TCRalphabeta T cells and CD19 B cells. The transplant recipients were children given TCRalphabeta/CD19-depleted allogeneic hematopoietic cell grafts. This clonotype was counted between two and nine times. The antigen this receptor binds is unknown. No qualities accompany the bases; no much larger clone lies one base away.

Germline trimming amounts to 6 bases on V and 3 bases on J, with 4 as the count of junction bases outside the gene matches. From a lookup of the germline V gene, CDR1 and CDR2 are SNHLY and FYNNEI. Reading from cysteine to valine, the CDR3 counts 13 amino acids. Only the CDR3 DNA is retained, 39 bases long and in frame from the first base. This chain is built from TRBV2 and TRBJ2-7; TRBD1 aligns with 8 central bases. The sequenced sample was PBMCs, mostly from graft donor cells, obtained 360 days after TCRalphabeta/CD19-depleted stem cell transplant. The receptor comes from a boy in the first two years of life who had a stem cell transplant for acute myeloid leukemia, so the T cells may come from the graft donor. The DNA is TGTGCCAGCAGGAGGGACAGGAGCTACGAGCAGTACGTC. Its coded protein is CASRRDRSYEQYV.